Listed below are T cell receptor beta chains from one sample, sequenced in a study of shared clonotypes between healthy human individuals. TCRdb's table, derived via immunoSEQ multiplex PCR, lists solely in-frame clones and lacks some. The table includes around 2,000,000 clones, 85% to 95% detected once. Sequenced: naive CD4+ T cells sorted from blood. These receptors were taken from a man aged 18 to 35 in good health. The CDR3 runs from the conserved cysteine through the conserved F or W. D genes are given only for firm matches. Only some rows state a clone size, as once, few, many or a class for expanded clones.

cdr3_nt | cdr3_aa | d_call | j_call | v_call | clone_size
TGTGCCAGCTCGGGGGGGCCGAACACTGAAGCTTTCTTT | CASSGGPNTEAFF | NA | TRBJ1-1 | TRBV2 | NA
TGTGCCAGCAGCTTAGCGGGGTACACTGAAGCTTTCTTT | CASSLAGYTEAFF | NA | TRBJ1-1 | TRBV7-3 | NA
TGTGCCAGCAGCCCGAACAGGGGCCCCATTATGAACACTGAAGCTTCCTTT | CASSPNRGPIMNTEASF | TRBD1 | TRBJ1-1 | TRBV7-9 | NA
TGTGCCAGCAGTTTTTTTGTGGGAGAGCAGTTCTTC | CASSFFVGEQFF | NA | TRBJ2-1 | TRBV27 | NA
TGTGCCAGCACGAATAGGACTAGCGGGAGGGCCATTCGGGAGACCCAGTACTTC | CASTNRTSGRAIRETQYF | TRBD2 | TRBJ2-5 | TRBV6-4 | once
TGTGCCAGTAAACAGGGGGCGGTCTACGAGCAGTACTTC | CASKQGAVYEQYF | TRBD1 | TRBJ2-7 | TRBV2 | NA
TGTGCCATCAGCGGGACTAGCGGGGATTACTCCTACAATGAGCAGTTCTTC | CAISGTSGDYSYNEQFF | TRBD2 | TRBJ2-1 | TRBV10-3 | once
TGCGCCAGCAGCTTTGGGCAGTCGCTGGCTCCGCTCGTCAAAGAGCAGTACTTC | CASSFGQSLAPLVKEQYF | NA | TRBJ2-7 | TRBV5-1 | once
TGTGCCAGCAGTCAGGACAGGGGCGGCAATCAGCCCCAGCATTTT | CASSQDRGGNQPQHF | TRBD1 | TRBJ1-5 | TRBV6-5 | NA
TGTGCCAGCAGTGAAGAACCGCGAGCTCGGGGCGAGCAGTACTTC | CASSEEPRARGEQYF | NA | TRBJ2-7 | TRBV2 | NA
TGTGCCAGCAGTGGGGCCCGAGGCGACAGAGGGTTCTTT | CASSGARGDRGFF | NA | TRBJ1-1 | TRBV6-1 | NA
TGTGCCAGCAGCCAAGATCGGGTGAGAAATTCACCCCTCCACTTT | CASSQDRVRNSPLHF | NA | TRBJ1-6 | TRBV4-2 | NA
TGTGCCAGCCAAGGAGGAGGGACCCAGTACTTC | CASQGGGTQYF | NA | TRBJ2-5 | TRBV6-1 | NA
TGTGCCAGCAGTTACTCTTTCGGGAGCCCCTTGGGTGAGCAGTTCTTC | CASSYSFGSPLGEQFF | NA | TRBJ2-1 | TRBV6-5 | NA
TGTGCCAGCAGTTACGCTCGGTCCTATAATTCACCCCTCCACTTT | CASSYARSYNSPLHF | NA | TRBJ1-6 | TRBV6-6 | NA
TGTTCAACAGGAGACGGCTACACCTTC | CSTGDGYTF | NA | TRBJ1-2 | TRBV20-1 | NA
TGCGCCAGCGGCACACAGGGGCCAACTAATGAAAAACTGTTTTTT | CASGTQGPTNEKLFF | TRBD1 | TRBJ1-4 | TRBV4-1 | NA
TGTGCCAGTAGTATCGCGGCAGGAACCTACGAGCAGTACTTC | CASSIAAGTYEQYF | NA | TRBJ2-7 | TRBV19 | NA
TGTGCCAGCAGTTCCGGGCAGCTCATGAACACTGAAGCTTTCTTT | CASSSGQLMNTEAFF | NA | TRBJ1-1 | TRBV27 | NA
TGTGCCAGCAGCTACTTAGCCCGCTCCTACGAGCAGTACTTC | CASSYLARSYEQYF | NA | TRBJ2-7 | TRBV7-2 | NA
TGTGCCAGCAGCTACCTAACAGGGGGTGGTTCACCCCTCCACTTT | CASSYLTGGGSPLHF | TRBD1 | TRBJ1-6 | TRBV7-9 | NA
TGTGCCAGCAGCCTCCGCGGACTAGTTACTTACAATGAGCAGTTCTTC | CASSLRGLVTYNEQFF | TRBD2 | TRBJ2-1 | TRBV11-1 | NA
TGTGCCAGCAGCGTAGGATGGGACAGGGGTTCTGGGGCCAACGTCCTGACTTTC | CASSVGWDRGSGANVLTF | TRBD1 | TRBJ2-6 | TRBV7-2 | NA
TGTGCCATCAGTGAGGTGTCGGGAAATGAAAAACTGTTTTTT | CAISEVSGNEKLFF | NA | TRBJ1-4 | TRBV10-3 | NA
TGTGCCAGCAGCCGGAGTGAACAGGGCAGGGCCAAAAACATTCAGTACTTC | CASSRSEQGRAKNIQYF | NA | TRBJ2-4 | TRBV7-9 | NA
TGTGCCAGTGCCTGGACTTCCGACGTTAGGGAGCAGTACTTC | CASAWTSDVREQYF | NA | TRBJ2-7 | TRBV11-2 | NA
TGCAGCGTTGAAGGACGTCTCATGAACACTGAAGCTTTCTTT | CSVEGRLMNTEAFF | NA | TRBJ1-1 | TRBV29-1 | NA
TGCGCCAGCAGCTTGGAGGTGCGGGGCGGCACCGGGGAGCTGTTTTTT | CASSLEVRGGTGELFF | NA | TRBJ2-2 | TRBV5-1 | NA
TGTGCCAGCAGTACACGGGGGAAATGGACCTCTGGAAACACCATATATTTT | CASSTRGKWTSGNTIYF | NA | TRBJ1-3 | TRBV28 | NA
TGCGCCAGCAGCCAAGAACTAGCGGGAGCCGTTACAGTCAAAAACATTCAGTACTTC | CASSQELAGAVTVKNIQYF | TRBD2 | TRBJ2-4 | TRBV4-3 | NA
TGTGCCAGCAGCCGAGGGGCAGGGATGAACACTGAAGCTTTCTTT | CASSRGAGMNTEAFF | NA | TRBJ1-1 | TRBV7-9 | NA
TGTGCCAGCAGCCCCGGGGGGGGCGGATTAAGAGCTTTCTTT | CASSPGGGGLRAFF | NA | TRBJ1-1 | TRBV6-1 | NA
TGTGCCATCAGTGATGGGGCAGGGGTTTCCTACGAGCAGTACTTC | CAISDGAGVSYEQYF | NA | TRBJ2-7 | TRBV10-3 | NA
TGTGCCAGCAGCGCGCGCCCGGACAGTGTCGAGTCACCCCTCCACTTT | CASSARPDSVESPLHF | NA | TRBJ1-6 | TRBV11-2 | NA
TGTGCCAGCGAGACCACAGGGTACGACGAGCAGTACTTC | CASETTGYDEQYF | NA | TRBJ2-7 | TRBV2 | NA
TGTGCCAGCAGTTACTCTGACCAGGGGGCGAGACACGAGCAGTACTTC | CASSYSDQGARHEQYF | TRBD1 | TRBJ2-7 | TRBV6-5 | NA
TGTGCCAGCAGCTTGGGATTAGCGGTAGTCACAGATACGCAGTATTTT | CASSLGLAVVTDTQYF | NA | TRBJ2-3 | TRBV5-4 | NA
TGTGCCAGCAGCTTAGGCGGCAGGGAGCACTATGGCTACACCTTC | CASSLGGREHYGYTF | NA | TRBJ1-2 | TRBV11-2 | NA
TGTGCCACCAGCGTCGACAGGGCACACTATGGCTACACCTTC | CATSVDRAHYGYTF | TRBD1 | TRBJ1-2 | TRBV15 | NA
TGTGCCAGCAGCTTAGTCCTAGCGGGAGGCCTCGACTCTCTTCAGCAGTACTTC | CASSLVLAGGLDSLQQYF | TRBD2 | TRBJ2-7 | TRBV11-2 | NA
TGTGCTAGCAGCTCTGGACAGTCGAACACCGGGGAGCTGTTTTTT | CASSSGQSNTGELFF | NA | TRBJ2-2 | TRBV7-7 | NA